These 26 T cell receptor beta chains were sequenced from one sample in a study of T cells expressing NK-cell markers. For each CDR3 protein, TCRdb gives one entry from its re-call of the 5' RACE reads, without DNA. The specimen's table records about 170,000 distinct CDR3 sequences. Material for sequencing was blood T cells: a sorted CD56 or NKG2C T cell subset, CD4+ or CD8+ T cells, or bulk PBMC T cells (not recorded which). The receptors shown here come from a man aged 18 to 69 in good health.

The rearrangement uses TRBV7-7 and TRBJ2-7; checking the TCRdb D call of TRBD1 is not possible without DNA. The CDR3 totals 13 residues. Germline V CDR1 and CDR2: SSHAT, FNYEAQ (reference sequence). CDR3 sequence reads: CASSLASGNEQYF.

This chain joins TRBV21-1 and TRBJ2-7; checking the TCRdb D call of TRBD2 is not possible without DNA. TRBV21-1 is marked as a pseudogene. This CDR3 is built from 13 residues. The CDR3: CASTGTAPYEQYF.

The CDR3 protein is CASSLDPHPTYEQYF. The chain combines TRBV7-9 with TRBJ2-7. The CDR3 spans 15 residues. The germline V gene encodes CDR1 SEHNR and CDR2 FQNEAQ (reference sequence).

V is TRBV20-1 and J is TRBJ1-4. Germline V gene sequence: CDR1 DFQATT, CDR2 SNEGSKA (reference sequence). This CDR3 spans 17 amino acids. CDR3 sequence: CSAADGGATATNEKLFF.

The V call is TRBV19, the J call TRBJ2-7; TCRdb's D call of TRBD1 is untestable without DNA. The CDR3 has 16 residues. Germline CDR1 is LNHDA and CDR2 is SQIVND (reference sequence). This CDR3 is CASTPGQGEISYEQYF. The whole variable domain, filled in from reference TRBV19 and TRBJ2-7, reads DGGITQSPKYLFRKEGQNVTLSCEQNLNHDAMYWYRQDPGQGLRLIYYSQIVNDFQKGDIAEGYSVSREKKESFPLTVTSAQKNPTAFYLCASTPGQGEISYEQYFGPGTRLTVT.

The chain is built from TRBV6-1 and TRBJ2-7; TCRdb's assignment of TRBD2 cannot be checked, as there is no DNA. CDR1 is MNHNS and CDR2 is SASEGT in the germline V gene. The CDR3 extends over 15 amino acids. CDR3: CASSGIAGSSYEQYF.

The CDR3 sequence: CASSRGLEYEQYF. This chain uses TRBV4-2 with TRBJ2-7. CDR3 size: 13 residues. Germline V gives CDR1 LGHNA, CDR2 YNFKEQ.

The chain has TRBV6-1 and TRBJ2-7; the D call from TCRdb, TRBD1, cannot be confirmed without DNA. The CDR3 runs to 15 residues. Per the germline V gene, CDR1 is MNHNS and CDR2 is SASEGT. The CDR3 spells CASSEGTARTYEQYF.

The chain links TRBV7-9 to TRBJ1-1; TCRdb reports TRBD1, a call that lacks DNA to check it against. The germline V gene encodes CDR1 SEHNR and CDR2 FQNEAQ (reference sequence). There are 16 residues in the CDR3. The CDR3 reads CASSSTGTGINTEAFF.

The V and J genes are TRBV12-3 or TRBV12-4 and TRBJ2-7; without DNA, the TCRdb call of TRBD1 cannot be checked. The CDR3 is made up of 11 amino acids. The CDR3 protein is CASSHRVSQYF.

V is TRBV5-4 and J is TRBJ2-2; TCRdb gives TRBD1 as the D gene, but with no DNA this cannot be confirmed. The CDR3 loop spans 13 amino acids. The V gene's germline CDR1 is SGHNT and CDR2 YYREEE (reference sequence). CDR3 amino acids: CASSPDRTGELFF.

The chain has TRBV15 and TRBJ2-2. This CDR3 is 17 amino acids long. CDR1 and CDR2 from the germline V gene are LNHNV and YYDKDF (reference sequence). CDR3 in amino acids: CATSRDLGIGNTGELFF.

The chain couples TRBV9 to TRBJ2-3; the TRBD1 assignment by TCRdb is unverifiable without DNA. The CDR3 covers 16 residues. From germline, CDR1 is SGDLS and CDR2 YYNGEE. The CDR3 protein is CASSASKAGVTDTQYF.

The rearrangement uses TRBV7-9 and TRBJ2-5; TCRdb returns TRBD1, unconfirmable since there is no DNA. CDR1 is SEHNR, CDR2 FQNEAQ, per germline (reference sequence). The length of the CDR3 is 14 residues. The CDR3 region is CASTLTGGLETQYF.

This sequence joins TRBV18 and TRBJ2-7. The CDR3 totals 13 residues. Germline lookup yields CDR1 KGHSH and CDR2 LQKENI. This chain's CDR3 is CASSPSSNYEQYF.

The chain carries TRBV21-1 and TRBJ2-1; no DNA is available, so the TRBD2 call from TCRdb remains unchecked. TRBV21-1 is described as a pseudogene. This CDR3 comprises 20 residues. The CDR3: CASSKFRSLAGGPSYNEQFF.

V and J are TRBV15 and TRBJ2-1; the TCRdb call, TRBD2, lacks DNA for checking. This CDR3 spans 14 amino acids. Germline V lookup: CDR1 LNHNV, CDR2 YYDKDF (reference sequence). The CDR3 loop is CATSRALAGGEQFF.

The rearrangement uses TRBV27 and TRBJ2-1; TCRdb indicates TRBD2, and absent DNA this call remains unverified. CDR3 size: 15 residues. Germline V gives CDR1 MNHEY, CDR2 SMNVEV (reference sequence). The CDR3 sequence: CASSRGSGVYNEQFF.

The CDR3: CASSLADSHSGNTIYF. This sequence joins TRBV5-4 and TRBJ1-3; with no DNA, the TCRdb D assignment of TRBD1 cannot be verified. CDR3 size: 16 residues. Germline V gene lookup returns CDR1 SGHNT and CDR2 YYREEE (reference sequence).

The V call is TRBV9, the J call TRBJ2-1; TCRdb picks TRBD1, but there is no DNA to check that call. The CDR3 sequence is 13 residues long. Germline V gene data show CDR1 as SGDLS and CDR2 as YYNGEE. CDR3 residues: CASSPPGRGEQFF.

The chain has TRBV12-3 or TRBV12-4 and TRBJ1-3; TCRdb calls TRBD1, which cannot be checked without DNA. The CDR3 contains 15 residues. The CDR3 region is CASSPLAISGNTIYF.

The CDR3 loop reads CASSQSPIAYEQYF. The rearrangement uses TRBV23-1 and TRBJ2-7; with no DNA, the TCRdb D assignment of TRBD2 cannot be verified. TRBV23-1 is sorted into the ORF group, with uncertain function. The CDR3 loop spans 14 amino acids.

The J gene is TRBJ2-1, the V gene TRBV13; TCRdb's assignment of TRBD2 cannot be checked, as there is no DNA. Looked up from germline, CDR1 is PRHDT and CDR2 is FYEKMQ (reference sequence). This CDR3 comprises 14 residues. CDR3 in amino acids: CASSLGQGGSEQFF.

The chain links TRBV14 to TRBJ2-1. Germline V gene sequence: CDR1 SGHDN, CDR2 FVKESK. The CDR3 is 15 residues long. The CDR3 spells CASSLDTGSYNEQFF.

J is TRBJ2-1 and V is TRBV11-1; TCRdb proposes TRBD1, but this gene call is untestable without DNA. CDR1 is SGHAT and CDR2 is FQDESV in the germline V gene (reference sequence). The CDR3 is made up of 15 amino acids. This chain's CDR3 is CASSLGDRGYNEQFF.

The rearrangement uses TRBV13 and TRBJ2-7; TCRdb designates TRBD1, a call that cannot be tested without DNA. The V gene's germline CDR1 is PRHDT and CDR2 FYEKMQ (reference sequence). This CDR3 has 13 residues. The CDR3 protein is CASSSTGDYEQYF.